Below, 7 T cell receptor beta chains from the same sample are listed, as sequenced in a study of cytomegalovirus exposure and HLA in healthy donors. This PCR relied on a set of 60 Vbeta primers and 13 Jbeta primers. The repertoire was sequenced with immunoSEQ multiplex PCR; TCRdb's copy has only in-frame clones and lacks some. Among some 77,000 clones listed, under 90% were seen once. The sequenced sample was PBMCs. These receptors were obtained from a man aged 45-60 years in good health and CMV-seropositive.

J is TRBJ1-5 and V is TRBV19, with D hard to call. CDR3 length equals 14 residues. Germline V lookup: CDR1 LNHDA, CDR2 SQIVND (reference sequence). V was cut by 1 base and J by 3 bases, with 7 bases left in between. The CDR3 here is CASSIVGVNQPQHF. CDR3 coding DNA: TGTGCCAGTAGTATAGTCGGGGTCAATCAGCCCCAGCATTTT.

This sequence joins TRBV7-9 and TRBJ1-1; the match to TRBD1 covers 8 bases. The CDR3 length is 15 residues. CDR1 and CDR2 from the germline V gene are SEHNR and FQNEAQ (reference sequence). The V segment lost 4 bases and the J segment 5 bases; nucleotides outside the gene matches: 9. CDR3 amino acids: CASSSPGQGRTEAFF. The DNA of the CDR3 is TGTGCCAGCAGCTCCCCAGGACAGGGACGGACTGAAGCTTTCTTT.

The genes are TRBV2 and TRBJ2-7; 10 bases line up with TRBD2. The CDR3 length is 14 residues. V lost 7 bases, J lost 5 bases, and 8 bases stayed unmatched. From germline, CDR1 is SNHLY and CDR2 FYNNEI. The CDR3 is CASIPSGRADEQYF. DNA of the CDR3: TGTGCCAGCATTCCAAGCGGGAGGGCCGACGAGCAGTACTTC.

The CDR3 sequence: CASSFRDRGNSPLHF. CDR3 DNA sequence: TGTGCCAGCAGCTTCCGGGACAGGGGTAATTCACCCCTCCACTTT. V usage is TRBV2 and J usage is TRBJ1-6, with 10 bases fitting TRBD1. The germline CDR1 and CDR2 sequences are SNHLY and FYNNEI. The CDR3 has 15 residues. V shed 6 bases and J 6 bases; nucleotides not matched to a gene: 5.

The rearrangement uses TRBV5-6 and TRBJ2-5, with TRBD1 as a possible D gene (6 bases). CDR1 and CDR2 (germline): SGHDT, YYEEEE. Deletions cut 3 bases from V and 5 bases from J, with 14 bases between. The CDR3 spans 14 residues. CDR3 in DNA: TGTGCCAGCAGCTCGACTCAGGGGTTGGAGACCCAGTACTTC. Translated, it gives CASSSTQGLETQYF.

The rearrangement joins TRBV7-2 to TRBJ2-3; a possible D gene is TRBD1 (5 bases). The CDR3 spans 13 residues. Germline CDR1 is SGHTA and CDR2 is FQGNSA. V was cut by 5 bases and J by 6 bases, with 12 bases left in between. The CDR3 is CASSQQGSDTQYF. In DNA, the CDR3 is TGTGCCAGCAGCCAGCAGGGTTCGGATACGCAGTATTTT.

The J gene is TRBJ2-2, the V gene TRBV6-1; 10 bases align to TRBD1. Germline loops: CDR1 MNHNS, CDR2 SASEGT. The CDR3 length is 18 residues. The V segment lost 1 base and the J segment 6 bases; nucleotides outside the gene matches: 11. The DNA of the CDR3 is TGTGCCAGCAGTGAAGTGGGGACAGGGGTCCTTCATCCCGGGGAGCTGTTTTTT. It specifies CASSEVGTGVLHPGELFF.